This T cell receptor beta chain was identified during a study of blood T cell repertoires in COVID-19. The assay was immunoSEQ multiplex PCR, and TCRdb's table has in-frame clones only and misses some. The repertoire includes about 260,000 clones, just under 90% of them detected once, and around 1% sits in the top ten. V lost 2 bases, J lost 0 bases, and 23 bases lay in between. The germline CDR1 and CDR2 sequences are MDHEN and SYDVKM. This CDR3 region has 20 residues. The source is a man aged 50 or older who had been exposed to COVID-19. The V gene is TRBV28, the J gene TRBJ1-5; perhaps TRBD1 as D (6 bases). Material for sequencing was PBMCs or T cells enriched from blood (not recorded which). Written as DNA, the CDR3 is TGTGCCAGCAGTTTAGCTGGTAAGCGACAGGCCATCTATAGCAATCAGCCCCAGCATTTT. Its translation is CASSLAGKRQAIYSNQPQHF.